This T cell receptor (beta chain) originates from a study of shared clonotypes between healthy human individuals. The length of the CDR3 is 16 residues. Germline CDR1 is MGHRA and CDR2 is YSYEKL. Trimming cost V 1 base and J 4 bases; bases outside gene matches: 4. Authors' processing steps: As immunoSEQ supplied junction-only sequences (without quality scores), filtering differed. Only in-frame clones appear in the TCRdb table, and some are missing; sequencing was by immunoSEQ multiplex PCR. V and J calls plus clone size are reproduced from that table; the DNA served to infer D and trimming. The table records roughly 1,100,000 clones, approximately 68% of them present only once.

The sample was memory CD4+ T cells sorted from blood. Subset: CD45RA-negative fraction. The sequence derives from a man between 18 and 35 years old in good health. The chain couples TRBV4-1 to TRBJ2-1, with 10 bases matching TRBD1. CDR3 bases: TGCGCCAGCAGCCAAGTCGGGACAGGGGAATACAATGAGCAGTTCTTC. Translation gives CASSQVGTGEYNEQFF.